The T cell receptor beta chain under discussion was sequenced for a study of CD8+ T cells in alopecia areata. Whole-study context: Twice a day, 5 to 10 mg of oral tofacitinib was administered to treated patients. A 6-month period off drug followed tofacitinib, which lasted 6 to 18 months.

TCR sequencing used cDNA made by reverse transcription of extracted RNA. Data came from immunoSEQ multiplex PCR; TCRdb stores just in-frame clones and leaves some out. The repertoire holds roughly 97,000 clones, with 41% as singletons. It was from alopecia areata patients that lesional scalp punch biopsies and peripheral blood were collected. The CDR3 is 16 residues long. Germline lookup yields CDR1 SEHNR and CDR2 FQNEAQ (reference sequence). V was pared by 4 bases and J by 0 bases, with 12 bases between. The gene calls are TRBV7-9 and TRBJ2-2, with D perhaps TRBD1 (5 bases). The sequencing sample was made of CD4+ T cells sorted from blood. This sequence originates from a human donor with alopecia areata. This chain's CDR3 is CASSSRTRTNTGELFF. CDR3 bases: TGTGCCAGCAGCTCGAGGACACGGACGAACACCGGGGAGCTGTTTTTT.